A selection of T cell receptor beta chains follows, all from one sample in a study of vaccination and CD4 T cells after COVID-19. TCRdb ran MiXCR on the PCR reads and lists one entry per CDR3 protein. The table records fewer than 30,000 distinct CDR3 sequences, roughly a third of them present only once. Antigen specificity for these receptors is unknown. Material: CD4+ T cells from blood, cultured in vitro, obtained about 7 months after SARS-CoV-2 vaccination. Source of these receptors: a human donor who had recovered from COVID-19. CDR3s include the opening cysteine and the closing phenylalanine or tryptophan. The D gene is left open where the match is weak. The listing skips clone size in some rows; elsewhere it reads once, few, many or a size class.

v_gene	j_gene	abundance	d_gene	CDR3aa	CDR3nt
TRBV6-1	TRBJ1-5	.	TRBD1	CASSIQGGGNQPQHF	TGTGCCAGCAGCATTCAGGGGGGGGGCAATCAGCCCCAGCATTTT
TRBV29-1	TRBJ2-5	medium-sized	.	CSVGVYGQSETQYF	TGCAGCGTCGGCGTATACGGACAGTCGGAGACCCAGTACTTC
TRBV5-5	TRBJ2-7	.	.	CASSSQTLGEQYF	TGTGCCAGCAGCTCTCAGACTCTCGGCGAGCAGTACTTC
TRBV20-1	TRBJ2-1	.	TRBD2	CSARHLAGGYNEQFF	TGCAGTGCTAGACATCTAGCGGGAGGTTACAATGAGCAGTTCTTC
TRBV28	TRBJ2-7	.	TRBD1	CASLQGFEQYF	TGTGCCAGCCTACAGGGGTTCGAGCAGTACTTC
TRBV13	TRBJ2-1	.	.	CASNLGDNEQFF	TGTGCCAGCAACCTAGGAGACAATGAGCAGTTCTTC
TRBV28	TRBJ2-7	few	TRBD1	CASSETGTGLREQYF	TGTGCCAGCAGTGAAACCGGGACAGGGCTCCGCGAGCAGTACTTC
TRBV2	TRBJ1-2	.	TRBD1	CASGQGLGYTF	TGTGCCAGTGGACAGGGGCTCGGCTACACCTTC
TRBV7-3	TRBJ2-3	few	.	CASSLASPTDTQYF	TGTGCCAGCAGCTTGGCTAGCCCCACAGATACGCAGTATTTT
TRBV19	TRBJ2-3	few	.	CASSILPSVDTQYF	TGTGCCAGTAGTATACTGCCTAGCGTGGATACGCAGTATTTT
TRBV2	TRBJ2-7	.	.	CASSIDGSGYEQYF	TGTGCCAGCAGTATCGACGGGAGTGGGTACGAGCAGTACTTC
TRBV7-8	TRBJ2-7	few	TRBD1	CASSPGQAYYEQYF	TGTGCCAGCAGCCCGGGACAGGCTTACTACGAGCAGTACTTC
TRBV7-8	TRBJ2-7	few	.	CASSFRTEIYEQYF	TGTGCCAGCAGCTTCAGGACCGAAATCTACGAGCAGTACTTC
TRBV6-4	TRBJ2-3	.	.	CASSDGRESDTQYF	TGTGCCAGCAGTGACGGTCGGGAGTCAGATACGCAGTATTTT
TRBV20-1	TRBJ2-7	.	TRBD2	CSARGTSGRGVADEQYF	TGCAGTGCTAGAGGGACTAGCGGGAGGGGGGTGGCCGACGAGCAGTACTTC
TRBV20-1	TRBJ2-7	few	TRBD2	CSAPEGSGTDSYEQYF	TGCAGTGCCCCCGAGGGTAGCGGGACCGACTCCTACGAGCAGTACTTC
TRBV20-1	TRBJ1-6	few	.	CSAQYGNSPLHF	TGCAGTGCCCAATACGGGAATTCACCCCTCCACTTT
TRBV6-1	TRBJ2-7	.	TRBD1	CASRKAGTVYEQYF	TGTGCCAGCAGAAAAGCCGGGACAGTGTACGAGCAGTACTTC
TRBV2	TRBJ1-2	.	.	CASSEGLRNYGYTF	TGTGCCAGCAGCGAGGGCCTCCGTAACTATGGCTACACCTTC
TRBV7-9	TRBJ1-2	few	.	CASRGLGREHGYGYTF	TGTGCCAGCAGGGGTCTGGGGCGGGAGCACGGATATGGCTACACCTTC
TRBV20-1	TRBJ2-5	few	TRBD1	CSAGTGSETQYF	TGCAGTGCTGGGACAGGGTCAGAGACCCAGTACTTC
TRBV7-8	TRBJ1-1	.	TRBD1	CASSLSQGAGDTEAFF	TGTGCCAGCAGCTTATCCCAGGGGGCGGGGGACACTGAAGCTTTCTTT
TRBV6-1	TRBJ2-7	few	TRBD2	CASSEPRTSGSGAYEQYF	TGTGCCAGCAGTGAACCACGGACTAGCGGGAGCGGAGCCTACGAGCAGTACTTC
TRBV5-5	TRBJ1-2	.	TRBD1	CASSDGTGLHTF	TGTGCCAGCAGCGATGGGACAGGGCTCCACACCTTC
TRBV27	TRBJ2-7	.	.	CASSFSRAHEQYF	TGTGCCAGCAGTTTTTCTAGGGCCCACGAGCAGTACTTC
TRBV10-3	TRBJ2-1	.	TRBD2	CAISESNGAGVFNEQFF	TGTGCCATCAGTGAGTCCAACGGAGCGGGAGTTTTCAATGAGCAGTTCTTC
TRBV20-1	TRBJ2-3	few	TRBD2	CSATLAGRTDTQYF	TGCAGTGCTACCTTAGCGGGCAGGACAGATACGCAGTATTTT
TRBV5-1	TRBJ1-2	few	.	CASSLDRPRDGYTF	TGCGCCAGCAGCTTAGACAGACCCCGGGATGGCTACACCTTC
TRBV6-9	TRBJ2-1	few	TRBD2	CASSYWSSGRCPNEQFF	TGTGCCAGCAGTTATTGGTCTAGCGGGAGGTGCCCGAATGAGCAGTTCTTC
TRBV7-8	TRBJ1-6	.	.	CASSSQGGYYNSPLHF	TGTGCCAGCAGCTCCCAAGGGGGTTACTATAATTCACCCCTCCACTTT
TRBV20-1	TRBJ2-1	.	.	CSAREGGASSYNEQFF	TGCAGTGCTAGAGAGGGCGGGGCGAGCTCCTACAATGAGCAGTTCTTC
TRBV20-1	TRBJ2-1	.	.	CSATPLNEQFF	TGCAGTGCTACACCACTCAATGAGCAGTTCTTC
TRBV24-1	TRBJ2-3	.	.	CATSDFLSDTQYF	TGTGCCACCAGTGATTTTTTATCAGATACGCAGTATTTT
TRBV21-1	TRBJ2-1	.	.	CASKLKGTTSYNEQFF	TGTGCCAGCAAACTTAAGGGGACTACCTCCTACAATGAGCAGTTCTTC
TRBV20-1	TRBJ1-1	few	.	CSARATVGTEAFF	TGCAGTGCTAGAGCGACAGTGGGCACTGAAGCTTTCTTT
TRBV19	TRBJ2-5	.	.	CASSIKFSGGPQETQYF	TGTGCCAGTAGTATAAAGTTCTCCGGGGGACCACAAGAGACCCAGTACTTC
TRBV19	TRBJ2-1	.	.	CASSMSRGPYNEQFF	TGTGCCAGTAGTATGTCCCGGGGGCCCTACAATGAGCAGTTCTTC
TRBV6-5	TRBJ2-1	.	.	CASSYRRSDEQFF	TGTGCCAGCAGTTACCGGAGAAGCGATGAGCAGTTCTTC